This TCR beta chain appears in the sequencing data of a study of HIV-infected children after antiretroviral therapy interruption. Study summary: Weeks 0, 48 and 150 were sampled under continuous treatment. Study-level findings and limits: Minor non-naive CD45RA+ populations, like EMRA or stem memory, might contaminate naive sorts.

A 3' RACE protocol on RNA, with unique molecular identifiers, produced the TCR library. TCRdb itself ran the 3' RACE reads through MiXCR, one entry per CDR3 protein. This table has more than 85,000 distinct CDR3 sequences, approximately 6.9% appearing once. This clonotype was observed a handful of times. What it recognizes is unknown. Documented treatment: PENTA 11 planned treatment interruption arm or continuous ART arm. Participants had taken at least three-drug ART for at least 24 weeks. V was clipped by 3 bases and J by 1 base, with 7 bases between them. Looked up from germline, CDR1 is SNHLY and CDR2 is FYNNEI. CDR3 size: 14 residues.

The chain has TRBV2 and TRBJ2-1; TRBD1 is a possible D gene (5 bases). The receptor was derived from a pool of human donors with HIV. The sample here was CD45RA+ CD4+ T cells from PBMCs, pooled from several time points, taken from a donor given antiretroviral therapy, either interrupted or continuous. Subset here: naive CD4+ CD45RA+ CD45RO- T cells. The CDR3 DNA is TGTGCCAGCAGTGACAGGGTTTCCTACAATGAGCAGTTCTTC. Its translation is CASSDRVSYNEQFF. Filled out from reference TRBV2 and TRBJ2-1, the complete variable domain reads EPEVTQTPSHQVTQMGQEVILRCVPISNHLYFYWYRQILGQKVEFLVSFYNNEISEKSEIFDDQFSVERPDGSNFTLKIRSTKLEDSAMYFCASSDRVSYNEQFFGPGTRLTVL.